The 6 T cell receptor beta chains below come from one sample, sequenced in a study of cytomegalovirus exposure and HLA in healthy donors. The PCR was carried out with 60 Vbeta primers and 13 Jbeta primers. The assay was immunoSEQ multiplex PCR, and TCRdb's table has in-frame clones only and misses some. Recorded for this sample: roughly 60,000 clones. The sample was PBMCs. These receptors were collected from a male donor in good health and CMV-seronegative.

The V call is TRBV19, the J call TRBJ2-7, with a tentative D call TRBD2 (5 bases). The CDR3 sequence is 12 residues long. V lost 9 bases and J lost 4, with 13 bases in between. Germline V gene lookup returns CDR1 LNHDA and CDR2 SQIVND (reference sequence). The chain's CDR3 is CASGRDFYEQYF. DNA of the CDR3: TGTGCCAGCGGACGGGATTTTTACGAGCAGTACTTC.

CDR3 DNA sequence: TGTGCCAGCAGTGAAGCCCGGACAGGGGCACTGTACGAGCAGTACTTC. Amino acid sequence: CASSEARTGALYEQYF. The V gene is TRBV6-1, the J gene TRBJ2-7; 9 bases fit TRBD1. The CDR3 sequence is 16 residues long. Per germline, CDR1 MNHNS and CDR2 SASEGT. V lost 0 bases, J lost 4 bases, and 7 bases stayed unmatched.

This chain connects TRBV7-3 to TRBJ2-3; TRBD2 matches at 10 bases. Per the germline V gene, CDR1 is SGHTA and CDR2 is FQGTGA. The CDR3 totals 14 residues. J gave up 8 bases and V 5 bases, and 7 bases lay outside the gene matches. In DNA form, the CDR3 reads TGTGCCAGCAGCACTAGCGGGGCGCAGGGTACGCAGTATTTT. Translating gives CASSTSGAQGTQYF.

The rearrangement joins TRBV7-9 to TRBJ1-3, with 8 nucleotides matching TRBD1. V was pared by 9 bases and J by 4 bases, with 8 bases of the junction left unmatched. The CDR3 runs 14 residues. Germline V lookup: CDR1 SEHNR, CDR2 FQNEAQ (reference sequence). The CDR3, as DNA: TGTGCCAGACGATCGGACAGGGACGGAAACACCATATATTTT. Its protein is CARRSDRDGNTIYF.

About this clone: A read error may account for a junction end that differs from germline. The chain recombines TRBV6-1 with TRBJ2-5; the D gene is possibly TRBD2 (5 bases). Germline V gene sequence: CDR1 MNHNS, CDR2 SASEGT. The CDR3 extends over 17 amino acids. In nucleotides, the CDR3 is TGTGCCAGCAGTGAAGTACCGGGGATAATCGTCGACGAGAACCAGTACTTC. Protein: CASSEVPGIIVDENQYF.

V gene TRBV5-1 combines with J gene TRBJ1-2, with 8 bases lining up with TRBD1. In germline, CDR1 is SGHRS, CDR2 YFSETQ. V was clipped by 0 bases and J by 8 bases; unmatched bases: 9. CDR3 length: 15 residues. The CDR3 DNA is TGCGCCAGCAGCTTGGCCGTGGACAGGGAATCGGGCTACACCTTC. Its translation is CASSLAVDRESGYTF.